The 18 T cell receptor beta chains below were found in one sample sequenced in a study of T cell responses to AZD1222 COVID-19 vaccine. Sequencing was performed with immunoSEQ multiplex PCR; in TCRdb, only in-frame clones are kept and a portion is missing. The table has about 150,000 clones, more than 85% seen once; the top ten hold around 1.4%. Sequencing was performed on peripheral blood, taken on day 0 of AZD1222 vaccination. The origin of the receptors is an adult in good health.

This sequence joins TRBV20-1 and TRBJ2-3; D is ambiguous. This CDR3 is built from 11 residues. In germline, CDR1 is DFQATT, CDR2 SNEGSKA (reference sequence). Trimming removed 3 bases from V and 5 bases from J, with 6 bases in between. The CDR3 reads CSASVGDTQYF. The DNA of the CDR3 is TGCAGTGCTAGCGTCGGAGATACGCAGTATTTT.

CDR3 nucleotide sequence: TGTGCCATCAGTGAGTCGGGCAGGGGCTACGAGCAGTACTTC. It translates to CAISESGRGYEQYF. This chain links TRBV10-3 with TRBJ2-7; maybe TRBD1 (6 bases). Germline V gene sequence: CDR1 ENHRY, CDR2 SYGVKD. The CDR3 has 14 residues. V dropped 0 bases and J dropped 3 bases, with 9 bases sitting between them.

The rearrangement links TRBV19 to TRBJ1-5, with D possibly being TRBD1 (5 bases). Germline V CDR1 and CDR2: LNHDA, SQIVND (reference sequence). Trimming took off 1 base at V and 2 bases at J, with 9 bases between the two ends. The CDR3 contains 15 residues. The CDR3 loop is CASSIALGGNQPQHF. As DNA, the CDR3 is TGTGCCAGTAGTATAGCACTAGGGGGCAATCAGCCCCAGCATTTT.

The rearrangement uses TRBV5-1 and TRBJ2-7; D could derive from TRBD1 or TRBD2 (5 bases each). The germline V and J ends were trimmed by 1 base and 9 bases, with 8 bases remaining between them. Germline V gene lookup returns CDR1 SGHRS and CDR2 YFSETQ. This CDR3 has 11 amino acids. The CDR3, as DNA: TGCGCCAGCAGCTTGAACGGGGCGCAGTACTTC. As protein: CASSLNGAQYF.

CDR3 nucleotide sequence: TGTGCCAGTGAGGACAGAAATGAAAAACTGTTTTTT. This encodes CASEDRNEKLFF. The chain employs TRBV19 and TRBJ1-4; TRBD1 is a possible D gene (6 bases). V was pared by 8 bases and J by 5 bases, with 9 bases between. The CDR3 is 12 residues long. Germline V gene lookup returns CDR1 LNHDA and CDR2 SQIVND (reference sequence). The variable domain in full, completed from reference TRBV19 and TRBJ1-4, reads DGGITQSPKYLFRKEGQNVTLSCEQNLNHDAMYWYRQDPGQGLRLIYYSQIVNDFQKGDIAEGYSVSREKKESFPLTVTSAQKNPTAFYLCASEDRNEKLFFGSGTQLSVL.

As for this clone: Other nucleotide sequences in the sample specify the same CDR3. The gene calls are TRBV7-9 and TRBJ2-7; 10 nucleotides align to TRBD1. Losses at the gene ends were 5 bases for V and 3 bases for J; bases not matched to a gene: 4. Germline CDR1 SEHNR, CDR2 FQNEAQ (reference sequence). The CDR3 loop spans 14 amino acids. CDR3 nucleotides: TGTGCCAGCAGCCCGGACAGGGGGGTCTACGAGCAGTACTTC. Translation gives CASSPDRGVYEQYF. The entire variable domain, with the rest obtained from reference TRBV7-9 and TRBJ2-7, is as follows: DTGVSQNPRHKITKRGQNVTFRCDPISEHNRLYWYRQTLGQGPEFLTYFQNEAQLEKSRLLSDRFSAERPKGSFSTLEIQRTEQGDSAMYLCASSPDRGVYEQYFGPGTRLTVT.

The chain carries TRBV6-2 or TRBV6-3 and TRBJ2-1; D uncertain. CDR1 and CDR2 (germline): MNHEY, SVGEGT. CDR3 length: 13 amino acids. V was clipped by 5 bases and J by 7 bases, with 12 bases between them. CDR3 coding DNA: TGTGCCAGCAGTCCAGATAGTGGGAATGAGCAGTTCTTC. Protein sequence: CASSPDSGNEQFF.

This clone was counted a few times. The rearrangement uses TRBV27 and TRBJ2-1; D gene ambiguous. Germline CDR1 is MNHEY and CDR2 is SMNVEV (reference sequence). The CDR3 contains 13 residues. V dropped 3 bases and J dropped 5 bases, with 8 bases sitting between them. The CDR3 sequence: CASSFRRNNEQFF. The CDR3 nucleotides are TGTGCCAGCAGTTTCCGGCGTAACAATGAGCAGTTCTTC.

The chain has TRBV7-8 and TRBJ2-1; D possibly corresponds to TRBD2 (5 bases). The CDR3 runs 14 residues. Deletions cut 5 bases from V and 3 bases from J, with 11 bases between. Germline V lookup: CDR1 SGHVS, CDR2 FQNEAQ. The CDR3 nucleotides read TGTGCCAGCAGCGTTGGGGAGTACTACAATGAGCAGTTCTTC. It encodes CASSVGEYYNEQFF. The complete variable domain, with remaining parts taken from reference TRBV7-8 and TRBJ2-1, reads GAGVSQSPRYKVAKRGQDVALRCDPISGHVSLFWYQQALGQGPEFLTYFQNEAQLDKSGLPSDRFFAERPEGSVSTLKIQRTQQEDSAVYLCASSVGEYYNEQFFGPGTRLTVL.

V is TRBV14 and J is TRBJ2-1, with 8 bases identical to TRBD1. This CDR3 contains 15 residues. Germline CDR1 reads SGHDN; CDR2 reads FVKESK. The J segment lost 8 bases and the V segment lost 1 base, leaving 7 bases of the junction unmatched. The DNA of the CDR3 is TGTGCCAGCAGCCAAGTCAGGGGGCGTACGGATGAGCAGTTCTTC. This encodes CASSQVRGRTDEQFF.

The chain couples TRBV6-6 to TRBJ2-2, with D hard to call. This CDR3 is 15 amino acids long. The germline V and J ends were trimmed by 3 bases and 1 base, with 9 bases remaining between them. The V gene's germline CDR1 is MNHNY and CDR2 SVGAGI (reference sequence). The CDR3 sequence is CASSYRTENTGELFF. Written as DNA, the CDR3 is TGTGCCAGCAGTTATCGGACGGAGAACACCGGGGAGCTGTTTTTT.

This clone was seen once. This chain uses TRBV18 with TRBJ2-7; D is unresolved. There are 16 residues in the CDR3. Germline CDR1 reads KGHSH; CDR2 reads LQKENI. Trimming cost V 2 bases and J 5 bases, with 19 bases left between them. CDR3 residues: CASSPLGTLGGHEQYF. The DNA for the CDR3 is TGTGCCAGCTCACCATTGGGCACCCTAGGTGGCCACGAGCAGTACTTC. Using reference TRBV18 and TRBJ2-7 for the parts outside the CDR3, the full variable domain is NAGVMQNPRHLVRRRGQEARLRCSPMKGHSHVYWYRQLPEEGLKFMVYLQKENIIDESGMPKERFSAEFPKEGPSILRIQQVVRGDSAAYFCASSPLGTLGGHEQYFGPGTRLTVT.

The gene calls are TRBV28 and TRBJ1-4; unclear D gene. Per the germline V gene, CDR1 is MDHEN and CDR2 is SYDVKM. Trimming pared 6 bases from V and 4 bases from J, leaving 12 bases between. The CDR3 is made up of 14 amino acids. The CDR3 spells CASRLHGNNEKLFF. CDR3 DNA sequence: TGTGCCAGCAGGCTACACGGAAATAATGAAAAACTGTTTTTT. Combining the CDR3 with reference TRBV28 and TRBJ1-4 gives the whole variable domain DVKVTQSSRYLVKRTGEKVFLECVQDMDHENMFWYRQDPGLGLRLIYFSYDVKMKEKGDIPEGYSVSREKKERFSLILESASTNQTSMYLCASRLHGNNEKLFFGSGTQLSVL.

The chain uses TRBV6-5 and TRBJ2-6; D uncertain. The germline CDR1 and CDR2 sequences are MNHEY and SVGAGI. V was shortened by 0 bases and J by 3 bases, with 0 bases between the two germline ends. This CDR3 contains 13 residues. The CDR3 is CASSYSGANVLTF. The CDR3 nucleotides are TGTGCCAGCAGTTACTCTGGGGCCAACGTCCTGACTTTC.

The chain is built from TRBV21-1 and TRBJ1-3. TRBV21-1 is classified as a pseudogene. CDR3 size: 17 residues. The CDR3 nucleotides read TGTGCCAGCAGCAAAGCGAAGAGCCGGAGCTCTGGAAACACCATATATTTT. This codes for CASSKAKSRSSGNTIYF.

This clone came up once. The genes are TRBV11-2 and TRBJ2-5; D possibly corresponds to TRBD2 (5 bases). This CDR3 spans 15 amino acids. Per the germline V gene, CDR1 is SGHAT and CDR2 is FQNNGV. With 2 bases removed from V and 4 bases from J, the gap between germline ends came to 14 bases. CDR3 sequence (DNA): TGTGCCAGCAGCTTATCTGGCCGGGGAGTAGAGACCCAGTACTTC. This codes for CASSLSGRGVETQYF.

The V call is TRBV5-1, the J call TRBJ1-2; 11 positions match TRBD1. With 1 base clipped from V and 7 bases from J, the junction kept 3 bases outside the gene matches. The CDR3 has 14 residues. Germline assignment: CDR1 SGHRS and CDR2 YFSETQ. This CDR3 reads CASSLLGQGAGYTF. For the CDR3, the DNA is TGCGCCAGCAGCTTGCTTGGACAGGGGGCTGGCTACACCTTC.

The CDR3 sequence is CASSPVYSQSPNEKLFF. CDR3 nucleotide sequence: TGCGCCAGCAGCCCTGTTTATAGCCAATCACCTAATGAAAAACTGTTTTTT. The chain has TRBV4-1 and TRBJ1-4; D ambiguous. V lost 4 bases, J lost 3 bases, and 18 bases lay in between. The germline gives CDR1 MGHRA, CDR2 YSYEKL. The CDR3 is 17 amino acids.